One and the same sample provided the 10 T cell receptor beta chains below, sequenced in a study of blood T cell repertoires in COVID-19. Using immunoSEQ multiplex PCR, the repertoire was profiled, and TCRdb retains in-frame clones only, with some absent. The repertoire holds 45,000 to 65,000 clones, with around 81% as singletons. Sequencing input: peripheral blood. Source of these receptors: a woman of 80 years or more with COVID-19, enrolled during active disease.

This clone was counted only a few times. An end of the junction differs from the germline gene, which may be a read error. This rearrangement joins TRBV7-7 to TRBJ2-1, with 8 bases lining up with TRBD1. CDR3 length equals 15 residues. Germline CDR1 and CDR2: SSHAT and FNYEAQ (reference sequence). The CDR3 DNA reads TGTGCTAGCAGCCCTGGAGGACAGGGCTACAATGAGCAGTTCTTC. Amino acid sequence: CASSPGGQGYNEQFF. Together with reference TRBV7-7 and TRBJ2-1, the CDR3 gives the full variable domain: GAGVSQSPRYKVTKRGQDVTLRCDPISSHATLYWYQQALGQGPEFLTYFNYEAQPDKSGLPSDRFSAERPEGSISTLTIQRTEQRDSAMYRCASSPGGQGYNEQFFGPGTRLTVL.

The chain links TRBV29-1 to TRBJ2-1, with TRBD1 matching 8 bases. The ends lost 1 base at V and 9 bases at J; junction bases unmatched: 17. The germline V gene encodes CDR1 SQVTM and CDR2 ANQGSEA. The CDR3 runs 17 residues. In nucleotides, the CDR3 is TGCAGCGTTGAAGGGGGTGACGACAGGGGTCAGCTGGGTGAGCAGTTCTTC. Protein product: CSVEGGDDRGQLGEQFF.

This chain links TRBV29-1 with TRBJ1-1; no clear D gene. Germline assignment: CDR1 SQVTM and CDR2 ANQGSEA. V was clipped by 5 bases and J by 5 bases, with 6 bases between them. The CDR3 covers 10 residues. The CDR3 loop is CSVRGTEAFF. In DNA, the CDR3 is TGCAGCGTTCGCGGGACTGAAGCTTTCTTT.

The gene calls are TRBV11-3 and TRBJ2-3; D may be TRBD1 (5 bases). With 3 bases removed from V and 6 bases from J, the gap between germline ends came to 16 bases. The CDR3 totals 15 residues. Germline V gene lookup returns CDR1 SGHNT and CDR2 YENEEA. The CDR3 here is CASSFNSGNADTQYF. The CDR3 nucleotides are TGTGCCAGCAGCTTTAACTCAGGGAATGCCGATACGCAGTATTTT.

This CDR3 is CSVGQGAPSGEAFF. Here the CDR3 DNA reads TGCAGCGTTGGACAGGGGGCTCCCTCTGGTGAAGCTTTCTTT. The rearrangement links TRBV29-1 to TRBJ1-1; 10 positions agree with TRBD1. V lost 4 bases, J lost 7 bases, and 9 bases stayed unmatched. The V gene's germline CDR1 is SQVTM and CDR2 ANQGSEA. This CDR3 has 14 residues. Full variable domain (outside the CDR3, taken from reference TRBV29-1 and TRBJ1-1): SAVISQKPSRDICQRGTSLTIQCQVDSQVTMMFWYRQQPGQSLTLIATANQGSEATYESGFVIDKFPISRPNLTFSTLTVSNMSPEDSSIYLCSVGQGAPSGEAFFGQGTRLTVV.

The CDR3 coding sequence is TGCGCCAGCAGTATTAGAGAACCCGGGGAGCTGTTTTTT. This gives the protein CASSIREPGELFF. The chain links TRBV5-1 to TRBJ2-2; no definite D call. V was trimmed by 5 bases and J by 6 bases, leaving 11 bases between them. The CDR3 spans 13 residues. Germline CDR1 reads SGHRS; CDR2 reads YFSETQ.

V is TRBV27 and J is TRBJ1-5; 9 bases line up with TRBD1. The germline V gene encodes CDR1 MNHEY and CDR2 SMNVEV (reference sequence). This CDR3 region has 20 residues. V shed 2 bases and J 4 bases; nucleotides not matched to a gene: 18. CDR3 residues: CASSLRGYDQKTGGNQPQHF. The CDR3 DNA follows: TGTGCCAGCAGTTTAAGGGGGTACGATCAAAAGACAGGGGGTAATCAGCCCCAGCATTTT.

For the CDR3, the DNA is TGTGCCAGCAAGGGCAGGGTTGAAGCTTTCTTT. Encoded protein: CASKGRVEAFF. The chain joins TRBV3-1 (or the pseudogene TRBV3-2) to TRBJ1-1, with D possibly TRBD1 on 5 matching bases. V was trimmed by 7 bases and J by 7 bases, leaving 10 bases between them. The CDR3 is 11 amino acids. The germline V gene encodes CDR1 LGHDT and CDR2 YNNKEL (reference sequence).

J is TRBJ2-6 and V is TRBV4-1; 9 nucleotides line up with TRBD1. The germline V gene encodes CDR1 MGHRA and CDR2 YSYEKL. The CDR3 length is 19 residues. V shed 3 bases, J shed 1 base, and the junction held 10 bases outside the gene matches. DNA of the CDR3: TGCGCCAGCAGCCAGGGTCCGGGACAGGGAGTTTCTGGGGCCAACGTCCTGACTTTC. It specifies CASSQGPGQGVSGANVLTF.

The chain carries TRBV28 and TRBJ2-3, with 8 bases that match TRBD2. The CDR3 loop spans 14 amino acids. V shed 8 bases, J shed 5 bases, and the junction held 9 bases outside the gene matches. Germline V gene data show CDR1 as MDHEN and CDR2 as SYDVKM. Here the CDR3 reads CASRGGDELDTQYF. CDR3 nucleotides: TGTGCCAGCCGGGGGGGCGACGAGTTAGATACGCAGTATTTT.